These T cell receptor beta chains were read from a single sample in a study of T-cell reconstitution after alpha-beta-depleted transplantation in children. In TCRdb, the PCR reads were re-called with MiXCR into one record per CDR3 protein. In the table there are some 500,000 distinct CDR3 sequences, approximately 20% of which are singletons. The sample was PBMCs from the stem cell graft donor, taken from the stem cell graft. The receptor source for this set is a human donor who donated a stem cell graft to a child with acute lymphoblastic leukemia. Each CDR3 is given with its conserved first and last residue. A D gene is named only where the DNA matches it firmly. Some rows mark clone size as missing; the rest say once, few, many or name a class of expanded clone.

V gene,J gene,D gene,clone size,CDR3 DNA,CDR3 protein
TRBV20-1,TRBJ2-1,.,few,TGCAGTGCTAGAGCGGAGAGGGTCTTAAATGAGCAGTTCTTC,CSARAERVLNEQFF
TRBV6-5,TRBJ2-3,TRBD2,.,TGTGCCAGGGCGGGAGGGAAAGATACGCAGTATTTT,CARAGGKDTQYF
TRBV7-3,TRBJ1-1,TRBD1,few,TGTGCCAGCAGCCCTCGGGACAGGGCTATGAACACTGAAGCTTTCTTT,CASSPRDRAMNTEAFF
TRBV6-5,TRBJ1-1,.,.,TGTGCCAGCAGTTACGGGATTCGGAACACTGAAGCTTTCTTT,CASSYGIRNTEAFF
TRBV12-3/TRBV12-4,TRBJ2-7,.,few,TGTGCCAGCAGTCCAAACAGGGAGACCTACGAGCAGTACTTC,CASSPNRETYEQYF
TRBV7-9,TRBJ1-1,.,.,TGTGCCAGCACCTGGGTGAACACTGAAGCTTTCTTT,CASTWVNTEAFF
TRBV10-1,TRBJ2-7,.,.,TGCGCCAGCAGTGATTACAGTTCCTACGAGCAGTACTTC,CASSDYSSYEQYF
TRBV29-1,TRBJ1-1,.,.,TGCGCAGGACTGGGGCAAACTGAAGCTTTCTTT,CAGLGQTEAFF
TRBV4-1,TRBJ2-1,.,once,TGCGCCAGCAGCCGGGAGGAGAGGATCCGTGAGCAGTTCTTC,CASSREERIREQFF
TRBV6-1,TRBJ2-7,.,.,TGTGCCAGCAGGAACAGGCAGAAGTTCTCCTACGAGCAGTACTTC,CASRNRQKFSYEQYF